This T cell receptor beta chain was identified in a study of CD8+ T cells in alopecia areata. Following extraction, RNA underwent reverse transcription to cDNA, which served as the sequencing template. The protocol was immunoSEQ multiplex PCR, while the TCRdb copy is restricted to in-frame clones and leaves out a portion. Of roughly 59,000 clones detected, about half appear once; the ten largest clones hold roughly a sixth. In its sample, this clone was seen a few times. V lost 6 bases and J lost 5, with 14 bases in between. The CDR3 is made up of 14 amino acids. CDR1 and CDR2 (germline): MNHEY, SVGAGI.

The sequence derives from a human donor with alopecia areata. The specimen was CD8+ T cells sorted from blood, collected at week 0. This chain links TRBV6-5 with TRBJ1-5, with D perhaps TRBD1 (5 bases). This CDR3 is CASRGWGGDQPQHF. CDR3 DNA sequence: TGTGCCAGCAGGGGCTGGGGGGGGGATCAGCCCCAGCATTTT.